The text below deals with one T cell receptor (beta chain). This same CDR3 is encoded by further DNA sequences in the sample. In the original analysis: Reference gene primers were amplified, and this amplification served to estimate nucleated cell counts. Clones were read by immunoSEQ multiplex PCR, and TCRdb kept only the in-frame ones, dropping some. The V and J calls and clone size come from that table; D and trimming were worked out from the DNA. The sample records about 80,000 clones, 78% being singletons. The sample is drawn from a study of blood T cell repertoires in COVID-19. This clonotype was obtained from a human donor in a cohort sampled during active COVID-19. The sequenced material came from peripheral blood.

The CDR3 here is CASSLDRLYEQYF. The CDR3 coding sequence is TGCGCCAGCAGCCTCGACAGGCTTTACGAGCAGTACTTC. The rearrangement links TRBV4-1 to TRBJ2-7, with a tentative D call TRBD1 (6 bases). The germline V gene encodes CDR1 MGHRA and CDR2 YSYEKL. The V gene lost 4 bases and the J gene lost 4 bases, with 11 bases spanning the gap. CDR3 length: 13 amino acids.